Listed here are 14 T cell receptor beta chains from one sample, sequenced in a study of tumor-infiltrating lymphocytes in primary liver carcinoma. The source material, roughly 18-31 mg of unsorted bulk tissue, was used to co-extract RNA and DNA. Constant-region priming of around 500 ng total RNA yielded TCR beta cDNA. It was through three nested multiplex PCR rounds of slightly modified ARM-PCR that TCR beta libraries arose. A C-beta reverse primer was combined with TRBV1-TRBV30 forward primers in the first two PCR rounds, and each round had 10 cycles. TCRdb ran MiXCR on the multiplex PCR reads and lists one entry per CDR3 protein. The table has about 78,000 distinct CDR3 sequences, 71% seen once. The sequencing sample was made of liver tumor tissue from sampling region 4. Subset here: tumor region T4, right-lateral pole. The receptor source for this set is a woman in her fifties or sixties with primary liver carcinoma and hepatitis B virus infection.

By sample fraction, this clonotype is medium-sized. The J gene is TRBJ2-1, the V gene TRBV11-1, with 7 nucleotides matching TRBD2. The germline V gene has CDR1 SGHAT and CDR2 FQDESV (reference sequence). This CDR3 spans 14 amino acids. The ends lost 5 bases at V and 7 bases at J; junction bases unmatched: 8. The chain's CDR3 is CASSLSAGANEQFF. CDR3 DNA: TGTGCCAGCAGCCTATCGGCGGGAGCGAATGAGCAGTTCTTC.

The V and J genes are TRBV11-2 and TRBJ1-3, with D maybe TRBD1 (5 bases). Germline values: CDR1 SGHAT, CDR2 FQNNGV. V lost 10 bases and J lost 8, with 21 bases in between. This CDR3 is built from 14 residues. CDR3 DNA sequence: TGTGCCAACAGGAAGATAGCGCTCTGGGACACCATATATTTT. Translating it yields CANRKIALWDTIYF.

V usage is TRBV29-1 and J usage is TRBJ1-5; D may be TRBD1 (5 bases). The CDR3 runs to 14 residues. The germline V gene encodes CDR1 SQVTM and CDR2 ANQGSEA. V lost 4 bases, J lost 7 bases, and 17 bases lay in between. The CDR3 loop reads CSVVWGVDKQPQHF. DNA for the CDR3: TGCAGCGTTGTTTGGGGGGTGGACAAACAGCCCCAGCATTTT.

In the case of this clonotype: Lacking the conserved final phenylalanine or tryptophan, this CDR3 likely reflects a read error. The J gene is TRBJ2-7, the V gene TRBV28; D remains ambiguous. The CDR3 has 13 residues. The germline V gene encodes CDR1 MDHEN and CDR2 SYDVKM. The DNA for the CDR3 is TGTGCCAGCAGTCCACCGAGCTCCTACAAGCAGTACATC. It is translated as CASSPPSSYKQYI.

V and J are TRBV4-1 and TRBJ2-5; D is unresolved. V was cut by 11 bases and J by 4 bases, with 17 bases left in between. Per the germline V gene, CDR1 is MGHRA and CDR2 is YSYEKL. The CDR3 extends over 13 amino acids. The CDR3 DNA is TGCGCCGGTAGCCCACCGGCCGGAGAGACCCAGTACTTC. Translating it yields CAGSPPAGETQYF.

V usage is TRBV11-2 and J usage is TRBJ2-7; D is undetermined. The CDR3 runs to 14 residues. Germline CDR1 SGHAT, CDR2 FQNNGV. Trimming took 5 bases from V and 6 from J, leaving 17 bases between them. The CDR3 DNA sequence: TGTGCCAGCAGCCTCCCTTCAGGAGCTGGCGAGCAGTACTTC. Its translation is CASSLPSGAGEQYF. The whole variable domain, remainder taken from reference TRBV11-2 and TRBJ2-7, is EAGVAQSPRYKIIEKRQSVAFWCNPISGHATLYWYQQILGQGPKLLIQFQNNGVVDDSQLPKDRFSAERLKGVDSTLKIQPAKLEDSAVYLCASSLPSGAGEQYFGPGTRLTVT.

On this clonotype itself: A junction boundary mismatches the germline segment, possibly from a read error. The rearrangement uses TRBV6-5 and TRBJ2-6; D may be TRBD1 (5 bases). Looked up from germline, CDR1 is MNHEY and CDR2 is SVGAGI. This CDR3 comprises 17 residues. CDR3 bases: TGTGCCAGCAGTAACGATACGGGTCCTTCTGGGGCCGACGTCCTGACTTTC. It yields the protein CASSNDTGPSGADVLTF.

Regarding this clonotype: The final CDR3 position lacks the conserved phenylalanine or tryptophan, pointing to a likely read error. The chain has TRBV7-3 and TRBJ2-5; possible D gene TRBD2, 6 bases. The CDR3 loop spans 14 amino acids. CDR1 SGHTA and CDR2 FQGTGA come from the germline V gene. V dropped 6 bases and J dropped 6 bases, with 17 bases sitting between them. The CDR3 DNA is TGTGCCAGCAGTCCTGACGGGAGTACAAAGACCCAGTACCTC. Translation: CASSPDGSTKTQYL.

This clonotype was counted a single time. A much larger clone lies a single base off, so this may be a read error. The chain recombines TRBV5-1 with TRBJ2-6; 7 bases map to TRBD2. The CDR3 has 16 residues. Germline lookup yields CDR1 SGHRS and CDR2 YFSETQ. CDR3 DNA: TGCGTCAGCAGCTCCCGGACTAGTATCGGGGCCAACGTCCTGACTTTC. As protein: CVSSSRTSIGANVLTF.

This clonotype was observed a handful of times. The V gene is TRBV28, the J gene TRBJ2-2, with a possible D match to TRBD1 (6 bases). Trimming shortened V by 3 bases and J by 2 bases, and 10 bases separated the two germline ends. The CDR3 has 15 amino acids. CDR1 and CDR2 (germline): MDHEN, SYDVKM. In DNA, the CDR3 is TGTGCCAGCAGTTTTCTGGGGGCCAACACCGGGGAGCTGTTTTTT. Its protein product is CASSFLGANTGELFF.

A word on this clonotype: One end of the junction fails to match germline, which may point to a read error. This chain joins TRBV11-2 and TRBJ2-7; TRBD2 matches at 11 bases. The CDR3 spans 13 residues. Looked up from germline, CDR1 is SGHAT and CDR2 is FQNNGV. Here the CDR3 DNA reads TGTACCAGCAGCCTAACTAGCGGGAGCGAACAGTACTTC. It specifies CTSSLTSGSEQYF.

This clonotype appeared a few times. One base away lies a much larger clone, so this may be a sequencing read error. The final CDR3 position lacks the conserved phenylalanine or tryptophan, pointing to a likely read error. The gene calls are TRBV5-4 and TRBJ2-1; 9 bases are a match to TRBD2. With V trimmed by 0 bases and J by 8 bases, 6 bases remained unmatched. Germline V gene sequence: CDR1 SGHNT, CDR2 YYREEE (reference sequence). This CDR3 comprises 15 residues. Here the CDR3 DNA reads TGTGCCAGCAGCTTGGGTGGACTAGCGACCGATGAGCAGTTCCTC. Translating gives CASSLGGLATDEQFL.

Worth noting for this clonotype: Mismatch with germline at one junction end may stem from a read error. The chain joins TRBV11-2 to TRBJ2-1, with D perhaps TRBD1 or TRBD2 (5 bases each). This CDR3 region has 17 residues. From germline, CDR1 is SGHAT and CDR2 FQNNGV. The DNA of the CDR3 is TGTGTCAGCAGTTTACGACCCGGGACCGATACCTACAATGAGCAGCTCTTC. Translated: CVSSLRPGTDTYNEQLF.

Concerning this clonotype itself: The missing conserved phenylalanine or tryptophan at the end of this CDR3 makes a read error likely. CDR3 nucleotides: TGTGCCAGCAGCAGGACTAGCCCCCTCCCCAAGCAGTACCTC. Protein: CASSRTSPLPKQYL. The V and J genes are TRBV11-2 and TRBJ2-7, with TRBD2 matching over 8 bases. V was clipped by 5 bases and J by 8 bases; unmatched bases: 11. Germline V gene data show CDR1 as SGHAT and CDR2 as FQNNGV. There are 14 residues in the CDR3.